A selection of T cell receptor beta chains follows, all from one sample in a study of T cells in Graves' hyperthyroidism and ophthalmopathy. TCRdb used MiXCR to reprocess the multiplex PCR reads, holding one entry per CDR3 protein. The sample yields around 420,000 distinct CDR3 sequences, approximately 14% seen once. Sequencing input: blood. The receptor source for this set is a woman in her late teens or twenties with Graves' hyperthyroidism. The CDR3 runs from the conserved cysteine through the conserved F or W. The D gene is left open where the match is weak. Where a row states a size, it is once, few, many or the class of an expanded clone; other rows omit it.

j_gene,v_gene,abundance,d_gene,CDR3nt,CDR3aa
TRBJ2-3,TRBV5-1,many,NA,TGCGCCAGCAGCCCCATCTCAGGGTCGGCAGATACGCAGTATTTT,CASSPISGSADTQYF
TRBJ2-7,TRBV10-3,many,NA,TGTGCCATCAGTGGACCCGAGCAGTACTTC,CAISGPEQYF
TRBJ2-7,TRBV20-1,many,NA,TGCAGTGCTAGAGCTCGCGGGGGCGTCTACGAGCAGTACTTC,CSARARGGVYEQYF
TRBJ1-5,TRBV28,many,NA,TGTGCCAGCACAGTACCAGGGAATCAGCCCCAGCATTTT,CASTVPGNQPQHF
TRBJ2-1,TRBV18,many,TRBD2,TGTGCCAGCTCACCAAACCCTAGCGGGGATTTCAATGAGCAGTTCTTC,CASSPNPSGDFNEQFF
TRBJ1-1,TRBV18,many,NA,TGTGCCAGCTCACCCCCGGGGAAGCGGGGGGTCACTGAAGCTTTCTTT,CASSPPGKRGVTEAFF
TRBJ1-4,TRBV25-1,NA,TRBD1,TGTGCTACAATTCCGGGACAGAAAGCAACTAATGAAAAACTGTTTTTT,CATIPGQKATNEKLFF
TRBJ1-4,TRBV5-1,NA,TRBD1,TGCGCCAGCAGCCCTTCGACAGGGGGCAATGCTGAAAAACTGTTTTTT,CASSPSTGGNAEKLFF
TRBJ2-2,TRBV6-1,few,NA,TGTGCCAGCAGCCGACCCGGGACACTGAACACCGGGGAGCTGTTTTTT,CASSRPGTLNTGELFF
TRBJ2-2,TRBV11-1,few,NA,TGTGCCAGCAGTACTAGCAATAGTGAGTCCGGGGAGCTGTTTTTT,CASSTSNSESGELFF
TRBJ2-1,TRBV28,many,NA,TGTGCCAGCAGTTTACCCTCTCCAGGCAATGAGCAGTTCTTC,CASSLPSPGNEQFF
TRBJ1-2,TRBV7-9,NA,TRBD1,TGTGCCAGCAGCTTCGGGACAGCAAACTATGGCTACACCTTC,CASSFGTANYGYTF
TRBJ2-7,TRBV7-3,many,NA,TGTGCCAGCAGCCCAGGGCAGGGGAGTCCCTACGAGCAGTACTTC,CASSPGQGSPYEQYF
TRBJ1-5,TRBV30,NA,NA,TGTGCCTGGAACGGACAAGTTGGTCAGCCCCAGCATTTT,CAWNGQVGQPQHF
TRBJ1-2,TRBV4-1,few,NA,TGCGCCAGCAGCCAAGAGGTACAGGACTATGGCTACACCTTC,CASSQEVQDYGYTF
TRBJ2-1,TRBV18,many,NA,TGTGCCAGCTCACCAGGGCAGGGAAGAGATGAGCAGTTCTTC,CASSPGQGRDEQFF
TRBJ2-4,TRBV5-6,NA,NA,TGTGCCAGCAGCTTGGGGGGACGATTAACCAAAAACATTCAGTACTTC,CASSLGGRLTKNIQYF
TRBJ2-7,TRBV6-1,many,TRBD1,TGTCTTAACAGGGGGCAGGGCGGAGGATCCTATTACGAGCAGTACTTC,CLNRGQGGGSYYEQYF
TRBJ2-1,TRBV20-1,once,NA,TGCAGTGCTAGTCTCACAGTCGGGCAGTTCTTC,CSASLTVGQFF
TRBJ2-5,TRBV29-1,NA,NA,TGCAGCGTTGAGCCACGACAGGACGAAGAGACCCAGTACTTC,CSVEPRQDEETQYF
TRBJ1-1,TRBV20-1,many,NA,TGCAGTGCTGTATGGACGGTATTTACTGAAGCTTTCTTT,CSAVWTVFTEAFF
TRBJ2-5,TRBV2,many,TRBD2,TGTGCCACCACTCCGGGACTAGCGGGGGGAGGAGAGACCCAGTACTTC,CATTPGLAGGGETQYF